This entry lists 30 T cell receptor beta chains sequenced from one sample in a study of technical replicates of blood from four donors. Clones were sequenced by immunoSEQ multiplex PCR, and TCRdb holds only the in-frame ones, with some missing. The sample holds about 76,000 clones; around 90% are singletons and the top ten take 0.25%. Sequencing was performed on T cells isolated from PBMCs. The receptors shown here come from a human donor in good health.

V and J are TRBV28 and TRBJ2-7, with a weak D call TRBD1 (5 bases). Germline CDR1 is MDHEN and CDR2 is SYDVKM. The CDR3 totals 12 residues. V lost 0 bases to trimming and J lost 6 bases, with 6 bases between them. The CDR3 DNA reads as TGTGCCAGCAGTTTATGGGGGCTCGAGCAGTACTTC. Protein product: CASSLWGLEQYF.

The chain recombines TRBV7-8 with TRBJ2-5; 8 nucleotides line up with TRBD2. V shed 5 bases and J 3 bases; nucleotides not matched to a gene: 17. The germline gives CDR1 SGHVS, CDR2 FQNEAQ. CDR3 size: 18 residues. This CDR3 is CASSGGTLAGYWEETQYF. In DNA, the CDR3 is TGTGCCAGCAGCGGCGGGACTTTAGCGGGATATTGGGAAGAGACCCAGTACTTC.

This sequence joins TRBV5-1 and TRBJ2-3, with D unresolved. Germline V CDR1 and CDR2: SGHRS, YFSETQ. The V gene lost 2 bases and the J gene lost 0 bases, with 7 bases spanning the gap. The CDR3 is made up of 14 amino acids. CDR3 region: CASSFGSSTDTQYF. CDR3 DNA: TGCGCCAGCAGCTTTGGCAGTAGCACAGATACGCAGTATTTT.

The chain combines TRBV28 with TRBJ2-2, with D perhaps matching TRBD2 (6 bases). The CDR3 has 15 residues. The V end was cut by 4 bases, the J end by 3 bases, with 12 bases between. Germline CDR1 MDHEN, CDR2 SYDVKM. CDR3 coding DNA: TGTGCCAGCAGTTACATCGGGGGATACACCGGGGAGCTGTTTTTT. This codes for CASSYIGGYTGELFF.

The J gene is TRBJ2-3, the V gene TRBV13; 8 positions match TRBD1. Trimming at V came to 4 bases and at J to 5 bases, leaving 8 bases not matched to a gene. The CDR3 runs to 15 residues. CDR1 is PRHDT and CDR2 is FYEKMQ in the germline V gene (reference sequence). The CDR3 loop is CASSSRTGKVDTQYF. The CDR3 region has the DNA TGTGCCAGCAGCTCCCGGACAGGGAAGGTAGATACGCAGTATTTT.

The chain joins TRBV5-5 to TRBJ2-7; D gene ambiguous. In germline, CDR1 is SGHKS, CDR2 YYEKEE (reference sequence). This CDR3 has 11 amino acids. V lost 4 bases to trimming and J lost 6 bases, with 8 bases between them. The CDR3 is CASSRRGEQYF. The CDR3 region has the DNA TGTGCCAGCAGCCGGAGAGGCGAGCAGTACTTC. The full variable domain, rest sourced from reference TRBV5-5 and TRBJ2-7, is DAGVTQSPTHLIKTRGQQVTLRCSPISGHKSVSWYQQVLGQGPQFIFQYYEKEERGRGNFPDRFSARQFPNYSSELNVNALLLGDSALYLCASSRRGEQYFGPGTRLTVT.

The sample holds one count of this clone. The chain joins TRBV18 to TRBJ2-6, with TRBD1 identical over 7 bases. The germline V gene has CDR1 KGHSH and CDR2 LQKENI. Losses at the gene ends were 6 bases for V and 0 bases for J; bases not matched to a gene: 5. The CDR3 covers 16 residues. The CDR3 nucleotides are TGTGCCAGCTCCCTGGGGACAGACTCTGGGGCCAACGTCCTGACTTTC. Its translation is CASSLGTDSGANVLTF.

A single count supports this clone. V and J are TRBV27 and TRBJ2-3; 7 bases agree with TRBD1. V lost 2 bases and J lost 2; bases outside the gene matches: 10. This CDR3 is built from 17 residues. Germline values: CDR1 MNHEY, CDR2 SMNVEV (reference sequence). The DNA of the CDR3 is TGTGCCAGCAGTTTAATACCGACAGGGCGGTTCACAGATACGCAGTATTTT. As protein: CASSLIPTGRFTDTQYF.

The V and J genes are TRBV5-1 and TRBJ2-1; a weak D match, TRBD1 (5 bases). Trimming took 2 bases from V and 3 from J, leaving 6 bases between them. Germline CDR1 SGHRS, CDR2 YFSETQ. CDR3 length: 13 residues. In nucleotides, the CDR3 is TGCGCCAGCAGCTTACAGGACTACAATGAGCAGTTCTTC. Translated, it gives CASSLQDYNEQFF.

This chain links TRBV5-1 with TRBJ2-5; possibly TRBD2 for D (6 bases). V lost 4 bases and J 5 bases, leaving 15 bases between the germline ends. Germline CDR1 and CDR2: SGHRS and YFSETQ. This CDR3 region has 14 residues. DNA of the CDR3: TGCGCCAGCAGCCGGGACTCCCCTCCCGAGACCCAGTACTTC. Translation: CASSRDSPPETQYF.

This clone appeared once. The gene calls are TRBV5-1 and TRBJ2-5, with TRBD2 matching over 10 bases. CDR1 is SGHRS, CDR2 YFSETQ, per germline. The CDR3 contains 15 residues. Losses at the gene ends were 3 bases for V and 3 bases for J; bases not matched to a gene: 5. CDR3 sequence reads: CASSWTGTSEETQYF. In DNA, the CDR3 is TGCGCCAGCAGCTGGACCGGGACTAGCGAAGAGACCCAGTACTTC. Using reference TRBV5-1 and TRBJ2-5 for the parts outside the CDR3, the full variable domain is KAGVTQTPRYLIKTRGQQVTLSCSPISGHRSVSWYQQTPGQGLQFLFEYFSETQRNKGNFPGRFSGRQFSNSRSEMNVSTLELGDSALYLCASSWTGTSEETQYFGPGTRLLVL.

CDR3 in amino acids: CASREYRARGTEAFF. DNA of the CDR3: TGTGCCAGCAGGGAATACAGAGCCCGGGGAACTGAAGCTTTCTTT. This chain joins TRBV6-1 and TRBJ1-1; D ambiguous. The CDR3 is 15 amino acids. CDR1 and CDR2 from the germline V gene are MNHNS and SASEGT. V was trimmed by 6 bases and J by 5 bases, leaving 19 bases between them.

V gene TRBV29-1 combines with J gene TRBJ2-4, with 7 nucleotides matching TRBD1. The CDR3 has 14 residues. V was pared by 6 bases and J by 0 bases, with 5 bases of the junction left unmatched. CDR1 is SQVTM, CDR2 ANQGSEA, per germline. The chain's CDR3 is CSVDRLIAKNIQYF. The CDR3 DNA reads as TGCAGCGTGGACAGGTTAATAGCCAAAAACATTCAGTACTTC.

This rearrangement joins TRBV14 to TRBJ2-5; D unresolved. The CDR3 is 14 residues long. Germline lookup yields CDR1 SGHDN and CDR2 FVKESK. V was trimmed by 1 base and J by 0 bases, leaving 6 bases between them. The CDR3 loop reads CASSQVHYQETQYF. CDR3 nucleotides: TGTGCCAGCAGCCAAGTCCACTACCAAGAGACCCAGTACTTC. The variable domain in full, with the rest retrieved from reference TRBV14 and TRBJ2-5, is EAGVTQFPSHSVIEKGQTVTLRCDPISGHDNLYWYRRVMGKEIKFLLHFVKESKQDESGMPNNRFLAERTGGTYSTLKVQPAELEDSGVYFCASSQVHYQETQYFGPGTRLLVL.

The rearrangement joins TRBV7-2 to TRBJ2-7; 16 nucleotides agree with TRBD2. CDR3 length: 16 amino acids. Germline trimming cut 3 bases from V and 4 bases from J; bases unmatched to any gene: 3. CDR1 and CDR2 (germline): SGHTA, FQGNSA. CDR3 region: CASSFGTSGRVYEQYF. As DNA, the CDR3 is TGTGCCAGCAGCTTTGGGACTAGCGGGAGGGTTTACGAGCAGTACTTC.

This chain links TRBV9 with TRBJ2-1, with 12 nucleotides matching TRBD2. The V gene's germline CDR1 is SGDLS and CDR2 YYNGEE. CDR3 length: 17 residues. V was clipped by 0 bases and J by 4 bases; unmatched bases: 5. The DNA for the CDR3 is TGTGCCAGCAGCGTAGTGGCTAGCGGGGGGGCTTACAATGAGCAGTTCTTC. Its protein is CASSVVASGGAYNEQFF.

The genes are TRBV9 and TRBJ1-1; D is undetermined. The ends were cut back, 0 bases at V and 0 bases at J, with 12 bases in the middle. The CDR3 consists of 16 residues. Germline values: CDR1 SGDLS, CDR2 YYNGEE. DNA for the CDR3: TGTGCCAGCAGCGTAGACTCCTTACCTTTGAACACTGAAGCTTTCTTT. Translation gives CASSVDSLPLNTEAFF.

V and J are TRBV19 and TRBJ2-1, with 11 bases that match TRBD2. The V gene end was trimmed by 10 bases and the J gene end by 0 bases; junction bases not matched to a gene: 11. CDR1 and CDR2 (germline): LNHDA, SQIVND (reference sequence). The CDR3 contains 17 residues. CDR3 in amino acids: CAIALAGVFRSYNEQFF. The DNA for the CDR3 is TGTGCCATCGCACTAGCGGGAGTGTTTCGCTCCTACAATGAGCAGTTCTTC.

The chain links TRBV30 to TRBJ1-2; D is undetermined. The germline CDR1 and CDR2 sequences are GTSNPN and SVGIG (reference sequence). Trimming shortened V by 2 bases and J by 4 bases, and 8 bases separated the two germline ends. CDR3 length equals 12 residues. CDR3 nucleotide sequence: TGTGCCTGGAGTCTGGAGGGCTATGGCTACACCTTC. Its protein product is CAWSLEGYGYTF.

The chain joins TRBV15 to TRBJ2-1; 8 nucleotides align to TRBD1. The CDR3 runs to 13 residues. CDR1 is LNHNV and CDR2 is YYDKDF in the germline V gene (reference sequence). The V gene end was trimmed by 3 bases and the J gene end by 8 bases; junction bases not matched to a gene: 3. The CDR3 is CATSSDRGYEQFF. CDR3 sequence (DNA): TGTGCCACCAGCAGCGACAGGGGATATGAGCAGTTCTTC.

For the CDR3, the DNA is TGTGCCAGCACGGAGGGACCGCTACAAGAGACCCAGTACTTC. This gives the protein CASTEGPLQETQYF. V usage is TRBV6-1 and J usage is TRBJ2-5; tentatively, D is TRBD2 (6 bases). This CDR3 is built from 14 residues. The ends were cut back, 7 bases at V and 2 bases at J, with 14 bases in the middle. Germline V gene sequence: CDR1 MNHNS, CDR2 SASEGT.

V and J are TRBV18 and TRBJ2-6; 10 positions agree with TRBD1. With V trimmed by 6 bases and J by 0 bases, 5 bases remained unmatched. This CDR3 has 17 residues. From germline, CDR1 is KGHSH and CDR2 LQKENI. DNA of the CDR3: TGTGCCAGCTCCAGGACAGGGGGAAGCTCTGGGGCCAACGTCCTGACTTTC. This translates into CASSRTGGSSGANVLTF.

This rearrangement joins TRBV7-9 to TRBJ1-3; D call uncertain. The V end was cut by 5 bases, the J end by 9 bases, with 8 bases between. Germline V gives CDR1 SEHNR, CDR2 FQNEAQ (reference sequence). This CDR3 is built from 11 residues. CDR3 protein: CASSPGITIYF. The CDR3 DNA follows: TGTGCCAGCAGCCCCGGTATCACCATATATTTT.

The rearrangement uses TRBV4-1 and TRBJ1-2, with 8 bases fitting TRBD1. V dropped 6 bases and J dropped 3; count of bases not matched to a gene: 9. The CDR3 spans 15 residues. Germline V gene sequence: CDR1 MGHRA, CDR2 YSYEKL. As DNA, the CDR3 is TGCGCCAGCAGACCTCCAGGACAGGGAGACTATGGCTACACCTTC. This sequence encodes CASRPPGQGDYGYTF.

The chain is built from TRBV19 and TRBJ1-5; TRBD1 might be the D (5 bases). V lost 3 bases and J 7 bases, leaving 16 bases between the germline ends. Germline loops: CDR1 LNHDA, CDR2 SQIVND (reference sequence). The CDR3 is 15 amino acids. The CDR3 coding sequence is TGTGCCAGTAGTATCCAGGCGGGACTCGGGCAGCCCCAGCATTTT. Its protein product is CASSIQAGLGQPQHF.

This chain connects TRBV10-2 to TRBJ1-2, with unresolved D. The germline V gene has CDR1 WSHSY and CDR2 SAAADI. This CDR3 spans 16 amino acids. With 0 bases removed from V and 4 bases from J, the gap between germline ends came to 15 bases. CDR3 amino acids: CASSESWEVPSYGYTF. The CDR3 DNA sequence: TGCGCCAGCAGTGAGTCTTGGGAGGTACCCAGCTATGGCTACACCTTC.

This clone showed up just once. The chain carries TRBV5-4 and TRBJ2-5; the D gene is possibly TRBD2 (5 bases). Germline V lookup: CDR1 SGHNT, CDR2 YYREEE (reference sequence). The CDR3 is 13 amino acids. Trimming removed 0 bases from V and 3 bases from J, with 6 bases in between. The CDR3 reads CASSLELEETQYF. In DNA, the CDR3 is TGTGCCAGCAGCTTGGAACTAGAAGAGACCCAGTACTTC.

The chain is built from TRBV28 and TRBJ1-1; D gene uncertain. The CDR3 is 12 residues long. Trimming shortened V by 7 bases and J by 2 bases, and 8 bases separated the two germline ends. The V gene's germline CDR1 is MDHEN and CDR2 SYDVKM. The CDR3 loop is CASMRVNTEAFF. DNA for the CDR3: TGTGCCAGCATGCGGGTCAACACTGAAGCTTTCTTT.

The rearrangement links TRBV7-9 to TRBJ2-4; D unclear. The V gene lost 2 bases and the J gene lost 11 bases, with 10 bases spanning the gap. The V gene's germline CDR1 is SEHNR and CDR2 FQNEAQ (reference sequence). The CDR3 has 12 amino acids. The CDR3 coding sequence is TGTGCCAGCAGCTTACTGGGCCAGGTTCAGTACTTC. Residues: CASSLLGQVQYF.

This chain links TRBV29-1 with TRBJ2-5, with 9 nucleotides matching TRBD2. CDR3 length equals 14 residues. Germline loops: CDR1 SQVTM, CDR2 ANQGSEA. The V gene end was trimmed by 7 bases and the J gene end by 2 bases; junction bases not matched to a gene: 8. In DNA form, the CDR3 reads TGCAGCGCCGGTAGGGGACTAGCACAAGAGACCCAGTACTTC. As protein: CSAGRGLAQETQYF.